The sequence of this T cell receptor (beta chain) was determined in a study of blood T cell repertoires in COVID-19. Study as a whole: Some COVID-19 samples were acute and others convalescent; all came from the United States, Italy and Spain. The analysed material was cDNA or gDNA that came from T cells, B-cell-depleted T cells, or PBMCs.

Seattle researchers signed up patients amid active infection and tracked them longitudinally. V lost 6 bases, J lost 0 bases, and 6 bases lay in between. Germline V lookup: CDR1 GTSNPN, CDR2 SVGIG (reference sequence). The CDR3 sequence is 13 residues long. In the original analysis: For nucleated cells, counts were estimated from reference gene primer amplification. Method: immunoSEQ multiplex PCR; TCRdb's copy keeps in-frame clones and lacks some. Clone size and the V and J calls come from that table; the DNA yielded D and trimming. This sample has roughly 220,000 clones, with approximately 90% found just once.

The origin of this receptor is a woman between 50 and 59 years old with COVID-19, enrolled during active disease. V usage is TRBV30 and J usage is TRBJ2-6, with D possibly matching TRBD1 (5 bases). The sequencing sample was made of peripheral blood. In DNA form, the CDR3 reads TGTGCCTGTACAGGCTCTGGGGCCAACGTCCTGACTTTC. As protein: CACTGSGANVLTF.